This record looks at one T cell receptor (beta chain) sequence and its context. Its target is unknown. One end of the junction varies from germline; a read error may be responsible. Clones were sequenced by immunoSEQ multiplex PCR, and TCRdb holds only the in-frame ones, with some missing. The table shows about 66,000 clones, with roughly 71% occurring only once. The data stem from a study of a mutant IDH1 vaccine in newly diagnosed glioma. Turning to the study itself: Vaccination started 4-6 weeks after radiotherapy alone, or with temozolomide cycles. Former treatment meant radiotherapy, temozolomide, or both; the majority had gotten both. Week 47 marked visit V13, whereas week 35 marked visit V12.

Looked up from germline, CDR1 is SSHAT and CDR2 is FNYEAQ (reference sequence). The CDR3 contains 14 residues. Indicated time point: week 35, safety follow-up. Vaccine doses each comprised 300 ug of mutant IDH1 20-mer peptide, with topical imiquimod. The V gene is TRBV7-7, the J gene TRBJ2-1; TRBD2 matches at 7 bases. Sequencing was performed on PBMCs, taken from a glioma patient whose treatment included an IDH1 peptide vaccine. The clonotype comes from a man between 50 and 59 years old with glioma. CDR3 DNA sequence: TGTGCTAGCAGCTTAGGCGGGGGTCGGGCTGAGCAGTTCTTC. It yields the protein CASSLGGGRAEQFF.